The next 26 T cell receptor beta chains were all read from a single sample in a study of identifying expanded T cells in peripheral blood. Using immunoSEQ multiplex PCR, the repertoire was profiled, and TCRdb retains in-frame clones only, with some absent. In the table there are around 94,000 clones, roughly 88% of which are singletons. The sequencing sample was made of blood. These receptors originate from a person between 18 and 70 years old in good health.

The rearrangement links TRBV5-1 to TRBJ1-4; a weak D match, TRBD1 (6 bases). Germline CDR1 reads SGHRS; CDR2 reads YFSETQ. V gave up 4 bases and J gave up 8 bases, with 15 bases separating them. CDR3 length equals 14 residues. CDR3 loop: CASSPGAGGEKLFF. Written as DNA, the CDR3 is TGCGCCAGCAGCCCGGGGGCAGGAGGAGAAAAACTGTTTTTT.

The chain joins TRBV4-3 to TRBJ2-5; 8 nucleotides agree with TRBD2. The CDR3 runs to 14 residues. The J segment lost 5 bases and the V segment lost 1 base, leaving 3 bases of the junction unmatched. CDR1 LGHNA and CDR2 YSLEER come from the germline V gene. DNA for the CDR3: TGCGCCAGCAGCCAAGGGACTAGCCGGGAGACCCAGTACTTC. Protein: CASSQGTSRETQYF.

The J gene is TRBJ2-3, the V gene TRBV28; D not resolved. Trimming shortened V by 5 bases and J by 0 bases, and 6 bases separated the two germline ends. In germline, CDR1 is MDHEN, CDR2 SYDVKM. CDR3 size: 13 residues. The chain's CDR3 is CASSLTSTDTQYF. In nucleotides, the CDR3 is TGTGCCAGCAGTCTCACTAGCACAGATACGCAGTATTTT. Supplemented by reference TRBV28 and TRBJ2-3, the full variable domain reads DVKVTQSSRYLVKRTGEKVFLECVQDMDHENMFWYRQDPGLGLRLIYFSYDVKMKEKGDIPEGYSVSREKKERFSLILESASTNQTSMYLCASSLTSTDTQYFGPGTRLTVL.

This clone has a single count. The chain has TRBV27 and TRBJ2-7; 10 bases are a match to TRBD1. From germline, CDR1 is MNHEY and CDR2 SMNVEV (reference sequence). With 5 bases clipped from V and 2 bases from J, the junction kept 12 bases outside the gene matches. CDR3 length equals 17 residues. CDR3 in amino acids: CASSARAGDRGPYEQYF. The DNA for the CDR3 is TGTGCCAGCAGTGCTAGGGCTGGGGACAGGGGACCCTACGAGCAGTACTTC.

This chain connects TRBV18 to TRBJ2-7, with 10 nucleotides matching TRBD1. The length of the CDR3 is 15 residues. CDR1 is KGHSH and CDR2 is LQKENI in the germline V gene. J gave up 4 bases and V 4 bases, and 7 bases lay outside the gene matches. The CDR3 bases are TGTGCCAGCTCACTGGGACAGGGGTTCAGATACGAGCAGTACTTC. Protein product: CASSLGQGFRYEQYF.

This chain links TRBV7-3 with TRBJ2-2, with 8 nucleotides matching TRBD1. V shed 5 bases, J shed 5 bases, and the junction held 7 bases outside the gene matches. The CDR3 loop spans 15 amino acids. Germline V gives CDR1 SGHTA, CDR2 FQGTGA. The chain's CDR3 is CASSNDRGGTGELFF. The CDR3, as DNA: TGTGCCAGCAGCAACGACAGGGGTGGAACCGGGGAGCTGTTTTTT.

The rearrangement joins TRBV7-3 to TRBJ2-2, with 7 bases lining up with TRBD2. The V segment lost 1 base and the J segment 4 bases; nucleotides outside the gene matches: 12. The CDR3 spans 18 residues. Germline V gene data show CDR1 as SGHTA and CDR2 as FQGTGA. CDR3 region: CASSLSREVQRATGELFF. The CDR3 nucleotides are TGTGCCAGCAGCTTAAGCCGGGAGGTGCAACGGGCCACCGGGGAGCTGTTTTTT.

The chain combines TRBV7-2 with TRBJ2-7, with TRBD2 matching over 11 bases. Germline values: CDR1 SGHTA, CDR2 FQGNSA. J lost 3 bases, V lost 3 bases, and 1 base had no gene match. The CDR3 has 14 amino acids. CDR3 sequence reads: CASSLGLADYEQYF. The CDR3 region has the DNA TGTGCCAGCAGCTTGGGACTAGCGGACTACGAGCAGTACTTC.

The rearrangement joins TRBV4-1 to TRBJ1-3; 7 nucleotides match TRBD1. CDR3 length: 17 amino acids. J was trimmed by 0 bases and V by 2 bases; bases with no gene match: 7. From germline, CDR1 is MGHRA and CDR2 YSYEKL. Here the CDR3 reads CASSQKGTASSGNTIYF. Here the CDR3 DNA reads TGCGCCAGCAGCCAAAAGGGGACAGCGAGCTCTGGAAACACCATATATTTT.

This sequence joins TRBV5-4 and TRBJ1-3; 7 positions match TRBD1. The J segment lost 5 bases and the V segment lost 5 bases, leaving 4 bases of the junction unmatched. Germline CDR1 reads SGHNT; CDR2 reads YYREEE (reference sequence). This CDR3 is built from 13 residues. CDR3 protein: CASSRDSRNTIYF. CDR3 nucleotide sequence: TGTGCCAGCAGTCGGGACAGCAGAAACACCATATATTTT.

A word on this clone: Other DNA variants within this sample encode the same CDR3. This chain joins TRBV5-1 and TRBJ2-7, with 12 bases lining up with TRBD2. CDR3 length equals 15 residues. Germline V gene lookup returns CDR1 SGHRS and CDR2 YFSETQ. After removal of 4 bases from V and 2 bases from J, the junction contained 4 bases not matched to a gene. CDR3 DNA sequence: TGCGCCAGCAGCCCCCGACTAGCGGGGGCCTACGAGCAGTACTTC. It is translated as CASSPRLAGAYEQYF.

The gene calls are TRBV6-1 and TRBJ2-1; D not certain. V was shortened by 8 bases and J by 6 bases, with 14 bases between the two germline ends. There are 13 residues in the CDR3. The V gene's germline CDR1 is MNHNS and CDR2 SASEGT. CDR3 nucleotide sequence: TGTGCCAGCCTCCCTAGAGAAGGCAATGAGCAGTTCTTC. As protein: CASLPREGNEQFF.

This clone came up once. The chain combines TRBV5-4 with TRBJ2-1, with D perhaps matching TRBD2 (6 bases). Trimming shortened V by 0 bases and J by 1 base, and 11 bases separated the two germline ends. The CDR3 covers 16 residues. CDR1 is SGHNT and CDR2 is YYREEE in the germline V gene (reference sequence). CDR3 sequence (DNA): TGTGCCAGCAGCTTGGTGGGACTCGGGTCCTACAATGAGCAGTTCTTC. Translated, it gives CASSLVGLGSYNEQFF.

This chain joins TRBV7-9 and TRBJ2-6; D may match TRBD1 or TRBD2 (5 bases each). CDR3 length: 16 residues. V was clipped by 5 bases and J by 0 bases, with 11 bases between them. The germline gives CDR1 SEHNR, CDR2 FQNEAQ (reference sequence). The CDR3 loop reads CASSPRGVSGANVLTF. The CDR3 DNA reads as TGTGCCAGCAGCCCCCGGGGCGTCTCTGGGGCCAACGTCCTGACTTTC.

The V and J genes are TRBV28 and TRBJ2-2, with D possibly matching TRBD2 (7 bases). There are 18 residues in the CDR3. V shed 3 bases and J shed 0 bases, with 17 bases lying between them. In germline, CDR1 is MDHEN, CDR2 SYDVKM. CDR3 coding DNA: TGTGCCAGCAGTTTCCAGGGGATAGCGGGCCCGAACACCGGGGAGCTGTTTTTT. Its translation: CASSFQGIAGPNTGELFF.

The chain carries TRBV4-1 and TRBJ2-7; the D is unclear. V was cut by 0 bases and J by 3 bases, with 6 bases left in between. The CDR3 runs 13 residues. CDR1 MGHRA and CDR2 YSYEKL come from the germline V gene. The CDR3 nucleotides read TGCGCCAGCAGCCAAGATCGACGCTACGAGCAGTACTTC. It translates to CASSQDRRYEQYF.

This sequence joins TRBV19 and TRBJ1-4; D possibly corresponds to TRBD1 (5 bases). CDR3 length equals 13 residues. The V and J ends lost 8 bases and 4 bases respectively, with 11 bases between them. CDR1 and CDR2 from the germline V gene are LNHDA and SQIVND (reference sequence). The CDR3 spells CASSGDFNEKLFF. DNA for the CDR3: TGTGCCAGTTCTGGGGACTTTAATGAAAAACTGTTTTTT. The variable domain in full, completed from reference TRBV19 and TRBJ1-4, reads DGGITQSPKYLFRKEGQNVTLSCEQNLNHDAMYWYRQDPGQGLRLIYYSQIVNDFQKGDIAEGYSVSREKKESFPLTVTSAQKNPTAFYLCASSGDFNEKLFFGSGTQLSVL.

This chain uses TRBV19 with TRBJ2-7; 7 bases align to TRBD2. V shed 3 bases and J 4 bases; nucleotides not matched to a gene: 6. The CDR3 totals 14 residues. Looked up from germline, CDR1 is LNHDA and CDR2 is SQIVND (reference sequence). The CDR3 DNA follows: TGTGCCAGTAGTATGACCCGCGGGGGTTACGAGCAGTACTTC. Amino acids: CASSMTRGGYEQYF.

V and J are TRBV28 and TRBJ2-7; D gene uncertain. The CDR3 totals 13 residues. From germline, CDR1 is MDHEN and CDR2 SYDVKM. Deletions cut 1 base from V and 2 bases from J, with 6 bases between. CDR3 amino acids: CASSLYSAYEQYF. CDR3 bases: TGTGCCAGCAGTTTATATTCGGCCTACGAGCAGTACTTC.

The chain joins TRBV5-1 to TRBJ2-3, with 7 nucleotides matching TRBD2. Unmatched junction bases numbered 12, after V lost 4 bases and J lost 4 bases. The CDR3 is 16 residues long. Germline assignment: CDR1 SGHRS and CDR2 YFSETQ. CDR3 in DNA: TGCGCCAGCAGCGCTAATGCGGGGGATCCGGCAGATACGCAGTATTTT. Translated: CASSANAGDPADTQYF.

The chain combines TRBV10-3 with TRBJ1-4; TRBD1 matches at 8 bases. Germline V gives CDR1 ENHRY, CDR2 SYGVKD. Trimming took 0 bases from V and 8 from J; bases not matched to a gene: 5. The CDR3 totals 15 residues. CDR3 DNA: TGTGCCATCAGTGAGTCTGGACAGGGCGAAGAAAAACTGTTTTTT. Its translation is CAISESGQGEEKLFF.

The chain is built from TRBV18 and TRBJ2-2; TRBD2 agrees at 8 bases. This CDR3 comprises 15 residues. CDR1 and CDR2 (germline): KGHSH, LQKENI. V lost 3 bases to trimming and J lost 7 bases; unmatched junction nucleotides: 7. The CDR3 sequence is CASSPTQRGNGELFF. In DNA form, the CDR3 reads TGTGCCAGCTCACCCACCCAGCGGGGGAACGGGGAGCTGTTTTTT.

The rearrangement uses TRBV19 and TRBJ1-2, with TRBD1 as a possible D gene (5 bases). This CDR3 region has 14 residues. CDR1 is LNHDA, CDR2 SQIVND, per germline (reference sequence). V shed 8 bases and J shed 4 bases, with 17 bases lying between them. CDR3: CASQPQGVIYGYTF. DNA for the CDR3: TGTGCCAGTCAACCCCAAGGGGTGATCTATGGCTACACCTTC.

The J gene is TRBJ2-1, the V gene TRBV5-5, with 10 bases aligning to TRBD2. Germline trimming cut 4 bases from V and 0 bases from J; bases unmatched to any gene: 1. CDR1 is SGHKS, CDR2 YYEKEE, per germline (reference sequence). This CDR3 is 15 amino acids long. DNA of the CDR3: TGTGCCAGCAGCAGACTAGCGGGCTCCTACAATGAGCAGTTCTTC. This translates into CASSRLAGSYNEQFF.

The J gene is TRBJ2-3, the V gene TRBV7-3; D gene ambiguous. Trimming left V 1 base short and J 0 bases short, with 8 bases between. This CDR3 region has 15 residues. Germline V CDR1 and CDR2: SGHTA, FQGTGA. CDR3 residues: CASSLMRSSTDTQYF. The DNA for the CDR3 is TGTGCCAGCAGCTTAATGCGATCCAGCACAGATACGCAGTATTTT.

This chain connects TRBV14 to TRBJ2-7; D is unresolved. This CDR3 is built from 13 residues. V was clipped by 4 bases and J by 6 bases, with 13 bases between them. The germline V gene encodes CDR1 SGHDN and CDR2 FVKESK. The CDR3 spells CASSPLDVGEQYF. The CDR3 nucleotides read TGTGCCAGCAGCCCCCTGGACGTTGGCGAGCAGTACTTC.